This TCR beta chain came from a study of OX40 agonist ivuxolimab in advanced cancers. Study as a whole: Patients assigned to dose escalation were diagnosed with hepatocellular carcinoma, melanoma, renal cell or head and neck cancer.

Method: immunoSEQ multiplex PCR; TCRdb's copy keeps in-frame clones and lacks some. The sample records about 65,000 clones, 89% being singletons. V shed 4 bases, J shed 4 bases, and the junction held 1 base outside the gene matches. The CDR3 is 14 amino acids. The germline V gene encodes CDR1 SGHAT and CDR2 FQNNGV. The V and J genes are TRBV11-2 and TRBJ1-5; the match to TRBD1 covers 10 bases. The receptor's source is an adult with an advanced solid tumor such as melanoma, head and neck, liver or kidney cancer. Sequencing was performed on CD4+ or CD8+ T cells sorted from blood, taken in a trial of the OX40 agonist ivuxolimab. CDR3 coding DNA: TGTGCCAGCAGCTCGGACAGGGGGAATCAGCCCCAGCATTTT. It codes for CASSSDRGNQPQHF.